The T cell receptor beta chain described here comes from a study of cytomegalovirus exposure and HLA in healthy donors. Study results and limitations: Researchers catalogued approximately 160 TCR beta chains as cytomegalovirus-associated. Rare TCR sequences predominated, though certain public TCRs were found in many donors. Later analysis identified several of the most significant clusters that appeared linked to common viral pathogens.

In germline, CDR1 is SGHVS, CDR2 FNYEAQ. The CDR3 sequence is 17 residues long. Losses at the gene ends were 1 base for V and 7 bases for J; bases not matched to a gene: 6. Primers for the PCR totalled 60 Vbeta and 13 Jbeta. Sequencing used immunoSEQ multiplex PCR; TCRdb keeps in-frame clones, though not all of them. The sample lists approximately 73,000 clones, roughly 80% occurring once. Worth noting for this clone: Its specificity is unknown.

Healthy bone marrow donors made up the cohort. The TCR comes from a woman in her thirties or forties in good health and CMV-seropositive. The sample was PBMCs. The genes are TRBV7-6 and TRBJ2-1, with TRBD2 matching over 14 bases. CDR3 amino acids: CASSLVTSGGAANEQFF. The CDR3 region has the DNA TGTGCCAGCAGCTTAGTGACTAGCGGGGGGGCTGCTAATGAGCAGTTCTTC.